These 14 T cell receptor beta chains came from one sample sequenced in a study of response to subunit inactivated influenza vaccine (dated by TCRdb to the late 2010s). Preparation of the library involved RT-PCR. TCRdb shows the sequencer as Illumina HiSeq 2500. TCRdb reanalyzed the raw reads on its own, using fastp at Q25 for trimming and MiXCR for clone calling, and kept in-frame beta chains. CDR3 protein sequences are deduplicated, and each keeps its most common genes and DNA. This sample comprises 150,000 to 200,000 distinct CDR3 sequences, around 12% of them detected only once. The ten largest account for around 32% of the sample. The same specimen was also included in a second study, on T cells expressing NK-cell markers. The second publication reports: TCR beta cDNA libraries were prepared using 5'RACE template switching, which introduced a universal primer site and unique molecular identifiers.

Sequences were derived from CD8+ T cells sorted from PBMCs, sampled roughly 13 days after vaccination. The receptor set was obtained from a man aged 45 to 65 who received an inactivated influenza vaccine. Donor details come from another sample of the same person, matched by shared clones.

The chain combines TRBV6-6 with TRBJ2-7; D is ambiguous. Germline values: CDR1 MNHNY, CDR2 SVGAGI (reference sequence). V lost 0 bases and J lost 5, with 5 bases in between. This CDR3 spans 12 amino acids. CDR3 in DNA: TGTGCCAGCAGTTACTCGTTAAACGAGCAGTACTTC. Protein: CASSYSLNEQYF.

The chain combines TRBV24-1 with TRBJ2-6; D remains ambiguous. The CDR3 spans 19 residues. V gave up 3 bases and J gave up 3 bases, with 20 bases separating them. Germline V gene data show CDR1 as KGHDR and CDR2 as SFDVKD. CDR3 DNA: TGTGCCACCAGTGATGAGAAACATGGGCCGTTTTATGGGGCCAACGTCCTGACTTTC. Amino acid sequence: CATSDEKHGPFYGANVLTF.

This clonotype was detected many times. The chain has TRBV5-5 and TRBJ2-1, with 7 bases aligning to TRBD1. The V and J ends lost 3 bases and 7 bases, in that order; junction bases with no gene match: 13. The germline gives CDR1 SGHKS, CDR2 YYEKEE (reference sequence). The CDR3 spans 16 residues. Written as DNA, the CDR3 is TGTGCCAGCAGCTACACAGGGGCCACGTTATTGAATGAGCAGTTCTTC. It translates to CASSYTGATLLNEQFF.

V usage is TRBV29-1 and J usage is TRBJ2-2, with D unclear. CDR1 and CDR2 (germline): SQVTM, ANQGSEA. V gave up 4 bases and J gave up 4 bases, with 7 bases separating them. This CDR3 contains 12 residues. The CDR3 coding sequence is TGCAGCGTTGGGAGAGGCACCGGGGAGCTGTTTTTT. The encoded protein is CSVGRGTGELFF.

For the CDR3, the DNA is TGCAGCGTTGTGCAGCGAGTCAATGAGCAGTTCTTC. Amino acids: CSVVQRVNEQFF. This chain links TRBV29-1 with TRBJ2-1; no clear D. Germline values: CDR1 SQVTM, CDR2 ANQGSEA. The CDR3 spans 12 residues. With 4 bases removed from V and 6 bases from J, the gap between germline ends came to 10 bases.

The V and J genes are TRBV4-2 and TRBJ2-5, with TRBD2 identical over 13 bases. Trimming cost V 4 bases and J 1 base; bases outside gene matches: 9. The CDR3 is 18 residues long. The germline gives CDR1 LGHNA, CDR2 YNFKEQ. DNA of the CDR3: TGTGCCAGCAGCCCTCGCGGACTAGCGGGGGCTATCCAAGAGACCCAGTACTTC. This gives the protein CASSPRGLAGAIQETQYF.

This clonotype showed up just once. A read error may account for a junction end that differs from germline. The chain employs TRBV5-1 and TRBJ2-7; 11 bases agree with TRBD1. This CDR3 is 14 amino acids long. Germline V gene sequence: CDR1 SGHRS, CDR2 YFSETQ. CDR3 DNA sequence: TGCGCCAGCAGCTTGGGGACAGGGGGCTACGATCAGTACTTC. Translating it yields CASSLGTGGYDQYF.

The chain's CDR3 is CATGTGGYEQYF. DNA of the CDR3: TGTGCCACCGGGACAGGGGGTTACGAGCAGTACTTC. The chain joins TRBV10-3 to TRBJ2-7, with 11 bases aligning to TRBD1. V dropped 10 bases and J dropped 4; count of bases not matched to a gene: 3. The CDR3 is 12 residues long. The germline gives CDR1 ENHRY, CDR2 SYGVKD.

This clonotype has a handful of counts. The rearrangement joins TRBV7-9 to TRBJ2-3, with a possible D match to TRBD2 (6 bases). Trimming stripped 4 bases from V and 0 bases from J, with 14 bases between. Germline CDR1 and CDR2: SEHNR and FQNEAQ (reference sequence). CDR3 size: 16 residues. The CDR3 region has the DNA TGTGCCAGCAGCTATCCCGGACTAACTAGCACAGATACGCAGTATTTT. This gives the protein CASSYPGLTSTDTQYF.

A few counts support this clonotype. This chain joins TRBV4-2 and TRBJ2-2; 9 nucleotides line up with TRBD2. Germline V CDR1 and CDR2: LGHNA, YNFKEQ. The V gene end was trimmed by 1 base and the J gene end by 5 bases; junction bases not matched to a gene: 11. The CDR3 length is 18 residues. CDR3: CASSQVVPSGVGTGELFF. DNA of the CDR3: TGTGCCAGCAGCCAAGTGGTCCCTAGCGGGGTGGGGACCGGGGAGCTGTTTTTT.

The genes are TRBV28 and TRBJ1-3; 7 positions agree with TRBD1. V trimming: 5 bases; J trimming: 0 bases; junction bases outside the gene matches: 13. CDR1 and CDR2 from the germline V gene are MDHEN and SYDVKM. The CDR3 has 18 residues. The CDR3 loop reads CASSPTHTGEYSGNTIYF. CDR3 DNA sequence: TGTGCCAGCAGTCCTACTCATACAGGGGAGTACTCTGGAAACACCATATATTTT.

This clonotype showed up just a few times. The chain carries TRBV7-2 and TRBJ2-7, with 9 bases identical to TRBD2. J gave up 4 bases and V 5 bases, and 6 bases lay outside the gene matches. In germline, CDR1 is SGHTA, CDR2 FQGNSA. The CDR3 extends over 14 amino acids. CDR3 sequence: CASSPPGLAYEQYF. The CDR3 DNA reads TGTGCCAGCAGCCCCCCCGGACTAGCGTACGAGCAGTACTTC.

Many counts were recorded for this clonotype. The chain links TRBV11-1 to TRBJ2-3, with D perhaps TRBD1 (5 bases). Trimming took off 5 bases at V and 0 bases at J, with 24 bases between the two ends. This CDR3 comprises 19 residues. Germline V lookup: CDR1 SGHAT, CDR2 FQDESV (reference sequence). CDR3 nucleotides: TGTGCCAGCAGCCCGGTGAGACAGCAGCTTCAACTTAGCACAGATACGCAGTATTTT. Its translation is CASSPVRQQLQLSTDTQYF.

The chain links TRBV28 to TRBJ1-2, with TRBD1 as a possible D gene (5 bases). Per the germline V gene, CDR1 is MDHEN and CDR2 is SYDVKM. The CDR3 is 13 residues long. Trimming stripped 2 bases from V and 6 bases from J, with 10 bases between. The CDR3 DNA is TGTGCCAGCAGTTTACGTGGAGGGGATGGCTACACCTTC. Residues: CASSLRGGDGYTF.